A selection of T cell receptor beta chains follows, all from one sample in a study of post-analysis software for immune sequencing data. TCRdb passed the PCR reads through MiXCR, listing each CDR3 protein once. The sample has over 150,000 distinct CDR3 sequences, roughly 31% seen once. Source material: blood. Receptors originate from a girl between 10 and 17 years old with multiple sclerosis. The CDR3 runs from the conserved cysteine through the conserved F or W. The D gene is left open where the match is weak. Size tells how often a clone was seen (once, few, many) or the class of an expanded clone, and some rows leave it out.

d_gene	j_gene	len	abundance	v_gene	CDR3aa	CDR3nt
.	TRBJ1-1	10	.	TRBV29-1	CSVITAEAFF	TGCAGCGTTATTACCGCTGAAGCTTTCTTT
.	TRBJ1-5	13	.	TRBV20-1	CSARRPAGQPQHF	TGCAGTGCTAGAAGGCCGGCGGGTCAGCCCCAGCATTTT
TRBD1	TRBJ1-6	14	.	TRBV6-6	CASSLSGGDSPLHF	TGTGCCAGCAGTTTATCAGGGGGTGATTCACCCCTCCACTTT
TRBD1	TRBJ1-5	15	.	TRBV10-3	CVISWDRGEGQPQHF	TGTGTCATCAGCTGGGACAGGGGAGAGGGTCAGCCCCAGCATTTT
TRBD1	TRBJ1-1	14	few	TRBV12-3/TRBV12-4	CASSQGQTNTEAFF	TGTGCCAGCAGTCAGGGACAGACGAACACTGAAGCTTTCTTT
.	TRBJ2-1	13	few	TRBV7-8	CASSPGTYNEQFF	TGTGCCAGCAGCCCCGGGACCTACAATGAGCAGTTCTTC
TRBD1	TRBJ2-5	12	many	TRBV29-1	CSATGGPETQYF	TGCAGCGCCACAGGGGGCCCAGAGACCCAGTACTTC
TRBD2	TRBJ2-3	18	.	TRBV5-1	CASSLVLAGGPITDTQYF	TGCGCCAGCAGCTTGGTACTAGCGGGAGGGCCGATCACAGATACGCAGTATTTT
.	TRBJ2-1	16	many	TRBV29-1	CSVGGQGGASYNEQFF	TGCAGCGTGGGGGGTCAAGGGGGGGCCTCCTACAATGAGCAGTTCTTC
TRBD2	TRBJ2-5	17	many	TRBV4-1	CASSQGYRLAGEETQYF	TGCGCCAGCAGCCAAGGTTATCGGCTAGCGGGAGAGGAGACCCAGTACTTC
.	TRBJ2-3	14	.	TRBV7-2	CASSLDGVWDTQYF	TGTGCCAGCAGCTTAGACGGCGTTTGGGATACGCAGTATTTT
TRBD2	TRBJ2-5	15	many	TRBV12-3/TRBV12-4	CASSLAGGPEETQYF	TGTGCCAGCAGTTTAGCGGGAGGGCCGGAGGAGACCCAGTACTTC
.	TRBJ2-2	16	.	TRBV7-2	CASSQQPGVRTGELFF	TGTGCCAGCAGCCAGCAACCGGGGGTCCGCACCGGGGAGCTGTTTTTT
TRBD2	TRBJ2-4	18	many	TRBV4-1	CASSPTSGSSVAKNIQYF	TGCGCCAGCAGCCCGACTAGCGGGAGTTCCGTAGCCAAAAACATTCAGTACTTC
.	TRBJ2-3	15	few	TRBV2	CASSEPGTRTDTQYF	TGTGCCAGCAGTGAACCGGGGACCCGCACAGATACGCAGTATTTT
TRBD1	TRBJ1-2	16	many	TRBV18	CASSPGQDNSNPGYTF	TGTGCCAGCTCACCGGGACAGGACAACTCCAACCCTGGCTACACCTTC
.	TRBJ2-7	14	few	TRBV3-1	CASSQVANAYEQYF	TGTGCCAGCAGCCAAGTAGCGAACGCCTACGAGCAGTACTTC
TRBD2	TRBJ2-6	18	many	TRBV11-2	CASSPNGLAGAGANVLTF	TGTGCCAGCAGCCCAAACGGACTAGCGGGAGCTGGGGCCAACGTCCTGACTTTC
.	TRBJ2-1	14	.	TRBV7-2	CAGSPLGSMNEQFF	TGTGCCGGCAGCCCACTTGGGTCCATGAATGAGCAGTTCTTC
.	TRBJ2-1	16	many	TRBV4-1	CASSRTSGAGDNEQFF	TGCGCCAGCAGCCGAACGTCCGGGGCAGGAGACAATGAGCAGTTCTTC
.	TRBJ2-1	16	many	TRBV7-2	CASSVFGGTSYNEQFF	TGTGCCAGCAGCGTCTTCGGCGGGACCTCCTACAATGAGCAGTTCTTC
TRBD2	TRBJ2-1	16	many	TRBV6-5	CASSLSWREGGNEQFF	TGTGCCAGCAGTCTCTCTTGGCGGGAGGGTGGCAATGAGCAGTTCTTC
.	TRBJ2-3	13	many	TRBV12-5	CASGSHGGDTQYF	TGTGCTAGTGGTTCCCACGGGGGAGATACGCAGTATTTT